This T cell receptor beta chain was obtained from a study of cytomegalovirus exposure and HLA in healthy donors (dated by TCRdb to about 2017). With respect to the entire study: According to an earlier analysis of 550 to 750 of the donors, roughly 180 million T cells yielded 95 million to 140 million unique TCR beta sequences and about 300 Gb of sequence data. Roughly 300 gigabases of sequencing data and 70 million to 95 million unique TCR sequences made up an early release that covered around 640 HLA-typed donors. The genetic ancestry cluster associated with self-reported Caucasian donors included approximately 85% of the roughly 390 genotyped donors. The study was designed to test whether signatures of past pathogen exposure could be identified by cataloging public T cell receptors. The T cell repertoires of around 730 subjects were profiled by immunosequencing and related to cytomegalovirus serostatus. In addition to the first cohort of around 670 subjects, a separate validation cohort of approximately 130 different subjects was used. High-throughput TCR immunosequencing, statistical association of individual TCRs with disease status, and machine learning were combined to predict cytomegalovirus infection status. To study patterns of TCR occurrence, a later analysis re-analyzed previously published TCR beta repertoires from hundreds of donors and added high-resolution HLA genotyping. Rather than drawing on any new phenotypic data, the later analysis identified candidate immune exposures from TCR beta sequences and the way those sequences occurred across donors. To decide whether each TCR beta V gene segment behaved as functional or pseudogenic, an earlier analysis of approximately 620 of the donors relied on high-throughput TCR beta sequencing. Donor age, sex, ethnicity and CMV serostatus were compiled together with the repertoire data. Genome-wide SNP genotypes for about 60% of the roughly 700 donors were used in a later genetic analysis, which treated that subset as a discovery cohort. Every discovery cohort repertoire had been produced on one sequencing platform. Both class I and class II loci were covered by HLA typing, at four-digit resolution. Typing coverage differed by locus: A, B, C, DRB1 and DQB1 were typed in roughly 620-640 donors, DQA1 in about 500, DPA1 in 600 to 610, and DPB1 in roughly 450. Because of strong linkage in the cohort, five DR-DQ haplotypes were treated as single units for association and clustering. Across around 400 genotyped donors of the cohort, an average of approximately 240,000 unique TCR beta nucleotide sequences per donor were sequenced, and approximately 17% of those sequences were non-productive. Overall results and qualifications from the work: Immune exposure information for the cohort was limited to CMV serostatus. In an earlier analysis of some 540 of the donors, most TCR beta V segments appeared in productive rearrangements about 90% or about 30% of the time, broadly matching IMGT annotations. In the study, approximately 150 TCR beta chains were listed as associated with cytomegalovirus. In vitro tests confirmed that a few of the cytomegalovirus-associated TCR beta chains recognize cytomegalovirus antigens. A later analysis found that TCR association rates varied across HLA loci, with DRB1 alleles showing the most associated TCRs and HLA-C alleles the fewest. In both the original and validation cohorts, the classifier was reported to diagnose cytomegalovirus status with high specificity and sensitivity. Roughly uniform sequencing depth across donors was assumed in presence/absence analyses, although this assumption may not hold. An association between a missense DCLRE1C variant and V-gene and J-gene trimming of TCR beta chains was found in a later genetic analysis and replicated in an independent cohort. In this cohort, only TCR beta chains were sequenced, and detectable features were limited by the absence of alpha or paired-chain data. A further reported finding was that TCR beta sequences accurately predicted the HLA-A and HLA-B alleles for most subjects in the first cohort. Because the 87-base-pair reads could not distinguish some IMGT-functional V segments, including TRBV6-2 and TRBV6-3, those segments were excluded. Several of the top co-occurrence clusters appeared to be linked to parvovirus B19, influenza, CMV and Epstein-Barr virus, according to a later analysis. In a later genetic analysis, fewer N-insertions in productive TCRs were reported among donors in an Asian-associated ancestry cluster than the roughly 640-donor mean. It was suggested by the authors that the approach could potentially be generalized to other disease states and immunological phenotypes. Seventeen rarely observed V segments, including chromosome 9 orphons, were excluded from the earlier analysis of some 590 of the donors because counts were too low. A group of highly shared sequence variants was considered likely to be a technical artifact of the sequencing pipeline. A later analysis associated 15,000 to 20,000 TCR beta sequences with specific HLA alleles at a false discovery rate of 0.05. Most TCR sequences were observed very rarely across donors, whereas some public TCRs were present in many individuals. Because HLA typing was missing for some donors at each locus, association tests included only the typed subset. In a later analysis, HLA-associated TCR beta chains showed more clonal expansion and lower generation probabilities than non-associated chains that were equally common. Most CMV-associated TCR beta chains appeared to be HLA-restricted in a later analysis, and the HLA associations seemed to be driven largely by CMV exposure. Linkage disequilibrium might explain the correlated functional status among segregating V segments, but an unknown experimental factor could not be excluded. When HLA alleles, especially DR and DQ, strongly co-occurred, attributing TCR associations to individual alleles was difficult.

In total, 666 healthy bone marrow donors made up the cohort. At the time of sampling, every cohort member was nominally healthy, though immune exposures that went unrecorded were likely present. The donor was CMV seropositive and was included in the group of 250 to 350 seropositive cohort members. Every donor gave a peripheral blood sample, and the peripheral blood mononuclear cells from that sample were used for TCR beta sequencing. The Qiagen DNeasy Blood Extraction Kit was used to extract genomic DNA from the blood cell samples. Receptor amplification or capture employed the immunoSEQ multiplex PCR assay. A mixture of 60 forward primers for TCR Vbeta segments and 13 reverse primers for TCR Jbeta segments was used in the multiplex PCR. A multiplex PCR assay on genomic DNA amplified the CDR3 region of rearranged TCR beta genes. The Illumina HiSeq System was used to sequence the amplified TCR beta libraries as 87-base-pair reads. From the authors' description of their analysis: A later analysis tallied roughly 76 million unique TCR beta chains across the 550 to 850 repertoires, and approximately 12 million of those chains were shared by two or more donors. A nearest-neighbor algorithm error-corrected the raw reads and collapsed the reads into unique sequences, merging closely related sequences to remove PCR and sequencing errors. Alignment of CDR3 sequences to IMGT reference sequences was used to assign V, D and J gene segments. For a sequence to be retained, at least a six-nucleotide match to both a V gene segment and a J gene segment was required. A rearrangement was called productive if the CDR3 had no stop codons and remained in frame with V and J, and every other rearrangement was called non-productive. CDR3 was defined by IMGT convention, running from the second conserved V-encoded cysteine to the conserved J-encoded phenylalanine. Sequences without an unambiguous match to a single V gene segment were excluded from the earlier analysis of a few hundred of the donors. In an earlier analysis of 587 of the donors, a V segment was called functional when productive rearrangements were above 56.7%, and segregating when the standard deviation between donors exceeded 5%. A statistical classification framework was built for diagnosing cytomegalovirus status from the catalog of TCR beta chain sequences. A later analysis assigned V and J genes by comparing TCR nucleotide sequences with IMGT/GENE-DB human TR gene sequences. In a later analysis, CDR3 sequences and most-parsimonious VDJ recombination scenarios were assigned using the TCRdist pipeline. In a later analysis, each TCR beta chain was defined by its CDR3 amino acid sequence together with its V-gene family, and reads lacking a unique V-gene family were excluded. In a later analysis, around 650 highly shared, low-generation-probability nucleotide sequences were removed to address suspected cross-contamination and a sequencing artifact. A later analysis calculated a clonal expansion index for each public chain from normalized within-repertoire ranks of inferred template counts. In a later analysis, generation probabilities were computed using a VDJ recombination model fitted to out-of-frame rearrangements, and the results were checked against IGoR. A later analysis scored TCR-TCR, TCR-HLA and TCR-CMV co-occurrence with hypergeometric tests, applying a repertoire-size bias correction to TCR pairs. A later analysis estimated false discovery rates by permuting HLA or CMV assignments 20 times. In a later analysis, co-occurring TCRs were grouped using DBSCAN, and TCRdist sequence similarity was added for clustering within HLA-allele-positive subsets. For co-occurrence clustering, repertoires with fewer than 30,000 or more than 120,000 public chains were excluded, along with a handful of repertoires with anomalous nucleotide sharing. In its TCRdb copy, this immuneACCESS table keeps in-frame sequences only and misses some clones. Where compared with another copy, unresolved V genes explain less than half of these, and the others have no known cause. V and J calls and clone size follow that table, whereas D and trimming were derived from the DNA. The sample table lists 95,000 to 150,000 clones, approximately 73% of them with a count of one. The ten largest account for about 4.5% of the sample.

For this clone: The antigen it recognizes is unknown. No base-level quality is on record; no much larger clone is a single base apart.

The junction shows trimming of 4 bases on V and 6 bases on J, and the gene matches do not reach 5 bases of it. The cysteine opens and the phenylalanine closes a CDR3 of 13 amino acids. Of all the DNA, just the CDR3 is kept, 39 bases in frame from base 1. CDR1 and CDR2 (SGHTA, FQGNSA) derive from the germline V gene. The TCR originated in a man aged 60 to 75 in good health and CMV-seropositive. The chain is made from TRBV7-2 and TRBJ1-1, and TRBD1 matches 7 of the central bases. The sequenced material came from PBMCs. The CDR3 protein is CASSSRTGPEAFF. The sequenced DNA: TGTGCCAGCAGCTCACGGACAGGACCTGAAGCTTTCTTT.